These 20 T cell receptor beta chains came from one sample sequenced in a study of CD8+CD57+ T cells in acquired aplastic anemia. The TCR beta profiling, which covered VDJ combination and CDR3 sequence, was carried out using genomic DNA as the template. TCRdb re-analysed the reads in MiXCR, keeping a single row per CDR3 protein. The sample includes about 160,000 distinct CDR3 sequences, about 45% of them seen just once. Sequenced patients had shown CD8+CD57+ cell expansion by flow cytometry. Material: sorted CD4+, CD8+, or CD8+CD57+ T cells (not recorded which) from PBMCs. The receptors here all came from a human donor with aplastic anemia.

This clonotype was counted many times. The chain recombines TRBV12-3 or TRBV12-4 with TRBJ1-2; D not certain. The CDR3 loop spans 12 amino acids. V lost 3 bases to trimming and J lost 7 bases, with 9 bases between them. The CDR3 protein is CASSFTLAGYTF. CDR3 DNA sequence: TGTGCCAGCAGTTTCACATTGGCTGGCTACACCTTC.

Worth noting for this clonotype: This could be a read error, since a much larger clone is one nucleotide away. The J gene is TRBJ2-2, the V gene TRBV5-1, with D possibly being TRBD2 (6 bases). CDR3 length: 14 residues. V dropped 7 bases and J dropped 5 bases, with 15 bases sitting between them. Germline V gives CDR1 SGHRS, CDR2 YFSETQ. In DNA, the CDR3 is TGCGCCAGCGACGGAGGGAGCAGGACCGGGGAGCTGTTTTTT. Translating gives CASDGGSRTGELFF.

The chain carries TRBV20-1 and TRBJ1-6; weak D call: TRBD1 (5 bases). There are 14 residues in the CDR3. Germline lookup yields CDR1 DFQATT and CDR2 SNEGSKA (reference sequence). Trimming shortened V by 4 bases and J by 10 bases, and 17 bases separated the two germline ends. CDR3 DNA sequence: TGCAGTGCTAAAAAGGTGGCAGGGCACTCACCCCTCCACTTT. This translates into CSAKKVAGHSPLHF.

V and J are TRBV2 and TRBJ2-7; D not certain. Germline V gene lookup returns CDR1 SNHLY and CDR2 FYNNEI. The CDR3 is 12 residues long. V was trimmed by 6 bases and J by 6 bases, leaving 12 bases between them. As DNA, the CDR3 is TGTGCCAGCAGCTTAGAACGGAGCGAGCAGTACTTC. Residues: CASSLERSEQYF.

The rearrangement joins TRBV7-9 to TRBJ2-7; D might be TRBD1 (6 bases). The CDR3 covers 14 residues. In germline, CDR1 is SEHNR, CDR2 FQNEAQ (reference sequence). V was cut by 5 bases and J by 4 bases, with 15 bases left in between. CDR3 region: CASSDTGLGYEQYF. The DNA of the CDR3 is TGTGCCAGCAGCGACACAGGGCTGGGGTACGAGCAGTACTTC.

The genes are TRBV29-1 and TRBJ2-7; D unresolved. CDR3 length: 15 amino acids. From germline, CDR1 is SQVTM and CDR2 ANQGSEA. V was clipped by 0 bases and J by 2 bases, with 14 bases between them. As DNA, the CDR3 is TGCAGCGTTGAAGATCCCCAGGCTGTTACCTACGAGCAGTACTTC. It specifies CSVEDPQAVTYEQYF.

The V and J genes are TRBV20-1 and TRBJ2-1, with no clear D. Deletions cut 4 bases from V and 7 bases from J, with 8 bases between. This CDR3 comprises 11 residues. Germline-derived CDR1 and CDR2 are DFQATT and SNEGSKA (reference sequence). This chain's CDR3 is CSAKGANEQFF. Here the CDR3 DNA reads TGCAGTGCTAAAGGAGCGAATGAGCAGTTCTTC.

At least ten counts were recorded for this clonotype. This chain links TRBV5-3 with TRBJ1-2; D might be TRBD1 (6 bases). TRBV5-3 is treated as an ORF (open reading frame) with a function not yet certain. Trimming left V 8 bases short and J 1 base short, with 24 bases between. CDR3 size: 17 residues. CDR3 bases: TGTGCCAGCAACCTTGGCCGGACAGCTTCTTTTAACTATGGCTACACCTTC. It codes for CASNLGRTASFNYGYTF.

The table lists this clonotype with many counts. The chain links TRBV12-3 or TRBV12-4 to TRBJ2-7; D is uncertain. V was clipped by 6 bases and J by 4 bases, with 7 bases between them. This CDR3 region has 11 residues. The CDR3: CASSLGYEQYF. CDR3 bases: TGTGCCAGCAGCTTGGGGTACGAGCAGTACTTC.

There are many counts of this clonotype. The chain uses TRBV19 and TRBJ2-1, with TRBD2 matching over 9 bases. Trimming cost V 5 bases and J 10 bases; bases outside gene matches: 6. The CDR3 is made up of 13 amino acids. Germline values: CDR1 LNHDA, CDR2 SQIVND (reference sequence). This CDR3 reads CASSAGTSREQFF. In DNA, the CDR3 is TGTGCCAGTAGTGCCGGGACTAGCAGGGAGCAGTTCTTC.

The chain is built from TRBV12-3 or TRBV12-4 and TRBJ2-2; a possible D gene is TRBD2 (5 bases). V lost 7 bases and J 6 bases, leaving 21 bases between the germline ends. The CDR3 is made up of 16 amino acids. The CDR3 is CASILRGTMQAGELFF. The CDR3 DNA sequence: TGTGCCAGCATCCTACGGGGAACTATGCAGGCCGGGGAGCTGTTTTTT.

This clonotype was detected many times. The chain joins TRBV3-1 to TRBJ2-3, with 7 bases identical to TRBD1. There are 14 residues in the CDR3. V was pared by 6 bases and J by 2 bases, with 5 bases of the junction left unmatched. Germline V gene lookup returns CDR1 LGHDT and CDR2 YNNKEL (reference sequence). CDR3 DNA sequence: TGTGCCAGCAGGATCAGGGGGAACACAGATACGCAGTATTTT. Translation gives CASRIRGNTDTQYF.

This clonotype came up once. Being one base from a much bigger clone, this may be a read error. The chain joins TRBV19 to TRBJ2-1; TRBD2 agrees at 7 bases. Germline CDR1 and CDR2: LNHDA and SQIVND (reference sequence). The trim removed 11 bases at V and 8 bases at J, leaving 18 bases unmatched. The CDR3 spans 15 residues. The CDR3 region has the DNA TGTGCCTGCAGCCAAGGTGGGGACTATCGGCATGAGCAGTTCTTC. Translating it yields CACSQGGDYRHEQFF.

Comments on this clonotype: This may stem from a read error, because a much larger clone lies one nucleotide away. The V and J genes are TRBV12-3 or TRBV12-4 and TRBJ1-1; D not certain. This CDR3 spans 13 amino acids. Trimming pared 8 bases from V and 5 bases from J, leaving 15 bases between. The CDR3 spells CASGKGFDTEAFF. Here the CDR3 DNA reads TGTGCCAGCGGAAAGGGTTTCGATACTGAAGCTTTCTTT.

The rearrangement uses TRBV10-3 and TRBJ1-1, with 7 bases that match TRBD1. The CDR3 is made up of 17 amino acids. Germline CDR1 ENHRY, CDR2 SYGVKD. After removal of 7 bases from V and 0 bases from J, the junction contained 14 bases not matched to a gene. The chain's CDR3 is CAIKGGDRQPLNTEAFF. The CDR3 DNA sequence: TGTGCCATCAAAGGGGGCGACAGACAACCACTGAACACTGAAGCTTTCTTT.

The table lists this clonotype with a few counts. The V call is TRBV3-1, the J call TRBJ2-2; TRBD2 matches 12 bases. Trimming cost V 4 bases and J 1 base; bases outside gene matches: 1. Germline CDR1 reads LGHDT; CDR2 reads YNNKEL (reference sequence). CDR3 length equals 16 residues. CDR3 loop: CASSLTSGRNTGELFF. Here the CDR3 DNA reads TGTGCCAGCAGCCTGACTAGCGGGAGGAACACCGGGGAGCTGTTTTTT.

This clonotype was seen a single time. The chain couples TRBV5-4 to TRBJ2-2, with D unresolved. With 2 bases removed from V and 4 bases from J, the gap between germline ends came to 9 bases. The CDR3 has 14 amino acids. Looked up from germline, CDR1 is SGHNT and CDR2 is YYREEE (reference sequence). The CDR3 is CASSFLLSTGELFF. The CDR3 coding sequence is TGTGCCAGCAGCTTTTTACTAAGCACCGGGGAGCTGTTTTTT. Looking up the rest from reference TRBV5-4 and TRBJ2-2 gives the full variable domain: ETGVTQSPTHLIKTRGQQVTLRCSSQSGHNTVSWYQQALGQGPQFIFQYYREEENGRGNFPPRFSGLQFPNYSSELNVNALELDDSALYLCASSFLLSTGELFFGEGSRLTVL.

About this clonotype itself: A much larger clone lies a single base off, so this may be a read error. The chain couples TRBV7-3 to TRBJ2-1, with D unclear. The germline CDR1 and CDR2 sequences are SGHTA and FQGTGA. The CDR3 has 14 residues. CDR3 in DNA: TGTGCCAGCAGCCCCTCTATCTCCTACAATGAGCAGCTCTTC. Translated: CASSPSISYNEQLF.

The chain couples TRBV9 to TRBJ1-6; maybe TRBD1 (6 bases). CDR1 SGDLS and CDR2 YYNGEE come from the germline V gene. CDR3 length equals 14 residues. The ends were cut back, 0 bases at V and 7 bases at J, with 8 bases in the middle. In DNA form, the CDR3 reads TGTGCCAGCAGCGTAGGTGGGGGCAATTCACCCCTCCACTTT. Its protein is CASSVGGGNSPLHF.

This clonotype has ten or more counts. The chain is built from TRBV12-3 or TRBV12-4 and TRBJ1-2; D unresolved. V dropped 2 bases and J dropped 4 bases, with 5 bases sitting between them. The CDR3 is 12 amino acids. The CDR3: CASSLYRYGYTF. The CDR3 DNA follows: TGTGCCAGCAGTTTATATCGCTATGGCTACACCTTC.